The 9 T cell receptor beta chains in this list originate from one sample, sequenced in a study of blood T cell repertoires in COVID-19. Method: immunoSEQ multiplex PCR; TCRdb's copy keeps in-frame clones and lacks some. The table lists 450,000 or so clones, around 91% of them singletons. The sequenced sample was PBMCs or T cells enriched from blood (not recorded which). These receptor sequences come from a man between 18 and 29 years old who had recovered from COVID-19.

The CDR3 reads CASNPRGDQPQHF. CDR3 bases: TGTGCCAGCAACCCCAGGGGGGACCAGCCCCAGCATTTT. The rearrangement uses TRBV6-5 and TRBJ1-5, with 7 positions matching TRBD1. There are 13 residues in the CDR3. Germline V gene sequence: CDR1 MNHEY, CDR2 SVGAGI. J gave up 7 bases and V 7 bases, and 7 bases lay outside the gene matches.

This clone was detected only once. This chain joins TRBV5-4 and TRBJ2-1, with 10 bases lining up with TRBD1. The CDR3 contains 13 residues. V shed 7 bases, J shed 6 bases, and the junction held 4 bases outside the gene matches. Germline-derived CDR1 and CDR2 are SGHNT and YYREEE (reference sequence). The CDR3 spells CASRRQGANEQFF. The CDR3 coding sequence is TGTGCCAGCCGGAGACAGGGGGCCAATGAGCAGTTCTTC.

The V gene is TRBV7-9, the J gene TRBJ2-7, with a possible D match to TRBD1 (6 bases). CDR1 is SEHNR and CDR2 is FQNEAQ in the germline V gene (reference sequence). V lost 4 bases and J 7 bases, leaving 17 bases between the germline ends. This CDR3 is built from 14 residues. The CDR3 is CASSSEGGLGEQYF. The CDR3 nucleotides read TGTGCCAGCAGCTCGGAAGGGGGTTTAGGGGAGCAGTACTTC.

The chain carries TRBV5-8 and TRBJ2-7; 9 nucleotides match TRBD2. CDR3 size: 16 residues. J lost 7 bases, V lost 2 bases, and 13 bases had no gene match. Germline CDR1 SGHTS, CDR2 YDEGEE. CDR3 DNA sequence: TGTGCCAGCAGCTTCGGGTTTCAAGCGGGAGGACGGGAGCAGTACTTC. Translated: CASSFGFQAGGREQYF.

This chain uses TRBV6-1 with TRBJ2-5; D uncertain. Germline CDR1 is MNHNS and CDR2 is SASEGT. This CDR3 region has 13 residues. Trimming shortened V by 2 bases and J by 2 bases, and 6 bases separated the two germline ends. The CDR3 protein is CASSEHGQETQYF. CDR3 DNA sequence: TGTGCCAGCAGTGAACACGGGCAAGAGACCCAGTACTTC.

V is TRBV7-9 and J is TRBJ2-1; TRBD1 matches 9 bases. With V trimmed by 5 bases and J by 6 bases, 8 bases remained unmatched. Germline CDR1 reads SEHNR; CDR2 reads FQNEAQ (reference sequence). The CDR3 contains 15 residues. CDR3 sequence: CASSPGTGKGNEQFF. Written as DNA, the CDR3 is TGTGCCAGCAGCCCCGGGACAGGGAAAGGCAATGAGCAGTTCTTC.

For the CDR3, the DNA is TGCGCCAGCAGCTTGGTTCAGGGGCGCACAGATACGCAGTATTTT. Translated: CASSLVQGRTDTQYF. The gene calls are TRBV5-1 and TRBJ2-3; weak D call: TRBD1 (6 bases). The CDR3 has 15 residues. Germline lookup yields CDR1 SGHRS and CDR2 YFSETQ. V was shortened by 0 bases and J by 1 base, with 9 bases between the two germline ends.

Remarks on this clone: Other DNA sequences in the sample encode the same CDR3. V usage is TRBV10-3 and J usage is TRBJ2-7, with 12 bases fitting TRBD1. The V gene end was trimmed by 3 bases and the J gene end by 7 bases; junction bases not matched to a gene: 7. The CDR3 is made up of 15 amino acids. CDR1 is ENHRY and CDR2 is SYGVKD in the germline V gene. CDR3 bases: TGTGCCATCAGTGACGGGGGACAGGGGGCACGGGAGCAGTACTTC. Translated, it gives CAISDGGQGAREQYF.

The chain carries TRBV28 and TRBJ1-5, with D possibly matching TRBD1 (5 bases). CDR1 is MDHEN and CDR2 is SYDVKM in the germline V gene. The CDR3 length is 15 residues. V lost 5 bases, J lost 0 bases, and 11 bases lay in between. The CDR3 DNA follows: TGTGCCAGCAGTCCAGGACAATATAGCAATCAGCCCCAGCATTTT. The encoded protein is CASSPGQYSNQPQHF.